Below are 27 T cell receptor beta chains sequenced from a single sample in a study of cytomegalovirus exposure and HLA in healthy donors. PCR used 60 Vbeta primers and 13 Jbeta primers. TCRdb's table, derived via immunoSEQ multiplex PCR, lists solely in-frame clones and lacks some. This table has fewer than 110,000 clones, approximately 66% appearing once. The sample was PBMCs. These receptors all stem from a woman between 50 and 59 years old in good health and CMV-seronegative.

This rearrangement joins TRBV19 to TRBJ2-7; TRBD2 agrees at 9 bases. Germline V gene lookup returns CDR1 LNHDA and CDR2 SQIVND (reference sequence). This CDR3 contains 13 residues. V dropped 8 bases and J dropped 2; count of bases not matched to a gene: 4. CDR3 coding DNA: TGTGCCAGTTCTAGCGGGGATACCTACGAGCAGTACTTC. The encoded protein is CASSSGDTYEQYF.

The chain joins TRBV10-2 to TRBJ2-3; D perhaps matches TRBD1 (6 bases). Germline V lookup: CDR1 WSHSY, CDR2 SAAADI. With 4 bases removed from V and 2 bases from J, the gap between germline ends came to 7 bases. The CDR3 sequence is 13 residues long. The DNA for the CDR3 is TGCGCCAGCAGTGGACAGGCCACAGATACGCAGTATTTT. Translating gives CASSGQATDTQYF.

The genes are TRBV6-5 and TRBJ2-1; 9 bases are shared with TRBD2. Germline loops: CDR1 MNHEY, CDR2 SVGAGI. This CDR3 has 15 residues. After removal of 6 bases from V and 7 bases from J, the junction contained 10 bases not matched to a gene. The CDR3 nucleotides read TGTGCCAGCAGCTCCGCGGGGGGGGCGCCGAATGAGCAGTTCTTC. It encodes CASSSAGGAPNEQFF.

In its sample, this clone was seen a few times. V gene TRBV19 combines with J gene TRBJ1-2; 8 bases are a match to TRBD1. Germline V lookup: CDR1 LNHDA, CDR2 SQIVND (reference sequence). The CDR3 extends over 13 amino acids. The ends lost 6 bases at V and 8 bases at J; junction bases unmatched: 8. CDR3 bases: TGTGCCAGTAGGTTCCCGGGACAGGAGGGCTACACCTTC. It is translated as CASRFPGQEGYTF.

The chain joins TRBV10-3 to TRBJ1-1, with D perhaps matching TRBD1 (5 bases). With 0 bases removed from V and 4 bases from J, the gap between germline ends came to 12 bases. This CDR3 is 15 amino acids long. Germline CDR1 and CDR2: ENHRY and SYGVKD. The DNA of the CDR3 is TGTGCCATCAGTGAGTCCGCAGGGAGGGCCACTGAAGCTTTCTTT. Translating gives CAISESAGRATEAFF.

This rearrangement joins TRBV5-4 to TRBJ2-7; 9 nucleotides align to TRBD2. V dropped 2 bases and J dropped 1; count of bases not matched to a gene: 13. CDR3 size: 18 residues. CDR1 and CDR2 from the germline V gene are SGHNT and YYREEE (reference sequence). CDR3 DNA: TGTGCCAGCAGCTTAGCTAGATCTAGCGGGGCCGGATCCTACGAGCAGTACTTC. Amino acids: CASSLARSSGAGSYEQYF.

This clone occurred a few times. The CDR3, as DNA: TGTGCCAGCAGCTTACTGGACAGGGCAAACGAGCAGTACTTC. It codes for CASSLLDRANEQYF. The chain carries TRBV7-6 and TRBJ2-7, with TRBD1 matching over 8 bases. The CDR3 loop spans 14 amino acids. Trimming at V came to 2 bases and at J to 5 bases, leaving 5 bases not matched to a gene. Germline values: CDR1 SGHVS, CDR2 FNYEAQ.

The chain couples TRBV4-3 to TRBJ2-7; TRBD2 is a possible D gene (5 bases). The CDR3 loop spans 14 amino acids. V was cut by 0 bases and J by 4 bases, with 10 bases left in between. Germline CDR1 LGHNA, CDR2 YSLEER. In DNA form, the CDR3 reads TGCGCCAGCAGCCAAGAGGCCAGGACTTACGAGCAGTACTTC. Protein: CASSQEARTYEQYF.

CDR3 bases: TGTGCCAGCAGCTTCCCCGCGGGGGGGCCAGGCGGGGAGCTGTTTTTT. Protein product: CASSFPAGGPGGELFF. V usage is TRBV5-4 and J usage is TRBJ2-2; 9 bases agree with TRBD2. V lost 2 bases, J lost 7 bases, and 9 bases stayed unmatched. CDR3 length: 16 amino acids. The germline V gene has CDR1 SGHNT and CDR2 YYREEE (reference sequence). The variable domain in full, completed from reference TRBV5-4 and TRBJ2-2, reads ETGVTQSPTHLIKTRGQQVTLRCSSQSGHNTVSWYQQALGQGPQFIFQYYREEENGRGNFPPRFSGLQFPNYSSELNVNALELDDSALYLCASSFPAGGPGGELFFGEGSRLTVL.

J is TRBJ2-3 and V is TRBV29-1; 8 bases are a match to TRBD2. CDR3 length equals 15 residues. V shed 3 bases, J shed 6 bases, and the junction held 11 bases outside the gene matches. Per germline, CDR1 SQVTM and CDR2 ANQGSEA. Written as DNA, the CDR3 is TGCAGCGTTGATGTTTTTGGCGGGGGGCTGGATACGCAGTATTTT. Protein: CSVDVFGGGLDTQYF.

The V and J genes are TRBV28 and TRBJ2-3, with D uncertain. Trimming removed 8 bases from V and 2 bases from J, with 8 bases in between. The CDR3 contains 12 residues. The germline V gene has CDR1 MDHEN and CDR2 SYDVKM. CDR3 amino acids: CASQQNTDTQYF. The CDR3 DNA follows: TGTGCCAGCCAACAGAACACAGATACGCAGTATTTT.

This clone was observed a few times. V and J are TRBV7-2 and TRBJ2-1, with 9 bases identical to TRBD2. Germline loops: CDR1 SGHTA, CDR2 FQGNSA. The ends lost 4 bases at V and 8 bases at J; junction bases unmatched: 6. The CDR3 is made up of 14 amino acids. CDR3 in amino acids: CASSSRAGGYEQFF. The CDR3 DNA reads TGTGCCAGCAGCTCAAGAGCGGGGGGTTATGAGCAGTTCTTC.

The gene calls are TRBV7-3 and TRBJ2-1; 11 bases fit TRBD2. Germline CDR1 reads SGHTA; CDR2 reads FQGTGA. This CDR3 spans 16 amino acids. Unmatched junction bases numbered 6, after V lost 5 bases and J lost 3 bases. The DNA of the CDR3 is TGTGCCAGCAGCAAACGGACTAGCGGGTTCTACAATGAGCAGTTCTTC. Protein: CASSKRTSGFYNEQFF.

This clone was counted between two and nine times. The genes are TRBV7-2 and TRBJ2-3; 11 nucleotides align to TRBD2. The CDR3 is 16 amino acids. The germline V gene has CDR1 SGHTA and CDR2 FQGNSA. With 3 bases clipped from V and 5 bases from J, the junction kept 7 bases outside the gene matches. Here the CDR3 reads CASSFYLAGGGDTQYF. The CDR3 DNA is TGTGCCAGCAGCTTTTATCTAGCGGGGGGTGGAGATACGCAGTATTTT.

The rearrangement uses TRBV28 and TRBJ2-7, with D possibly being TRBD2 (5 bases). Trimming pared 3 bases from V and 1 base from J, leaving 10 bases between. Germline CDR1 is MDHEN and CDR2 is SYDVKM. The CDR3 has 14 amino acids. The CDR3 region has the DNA TGTGCCAGCAGTTTTGACGGGGTTTCCTACGAGCAGTACTTC. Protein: CASSFDGVSYEQYF.

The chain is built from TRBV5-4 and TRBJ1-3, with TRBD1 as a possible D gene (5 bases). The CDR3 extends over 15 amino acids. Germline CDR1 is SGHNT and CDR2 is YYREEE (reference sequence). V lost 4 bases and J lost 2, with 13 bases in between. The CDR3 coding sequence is TGTGCCAGCAGCGGGGGGGGTCGAACTGGAAACACCATATATTTT. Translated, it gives CASSGGGRTGNTIYF.

The CDR3 sequence is CASSRTGLSYEQYF. The CDR3 DNA sequence: TGTGCCAGCAGCCGGACAGGGCTTTCCTACGAGCAGTACTTC. The V call is TRBV7-9, the J call TRBJ2-7; 8 bases are shared with TRBD1. After removal of 5 bases from V and 1 base from J, the junction contained 4 bases not matched to a gene. Per the germline V gene, CDR1 is SEHNR and CDR2 is FQNEAQ (reference sequence). The CDR3 is made up of 14 amino acids.

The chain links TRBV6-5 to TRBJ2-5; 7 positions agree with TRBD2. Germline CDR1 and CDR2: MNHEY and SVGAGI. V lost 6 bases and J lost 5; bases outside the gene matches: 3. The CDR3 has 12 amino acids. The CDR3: CASSYGGETQYF. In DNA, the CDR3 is TGTGCCAGCAGCTACGGGGGGGAGACCCAGTACTTC.

The CDR3 DNA is TGTGCCAGCAGCTCCACAGGTACCAGCTCCTACGAGCAGTACTTC. It codes for CASSSTGTSSYEQYF. The V gene is TRBV5-8, the J gene TRBJ2-7, with D possibly being TRBD1 (5 bases). This CDR3 contains 15 residues. Germline V gene sequence: CDR1 SGHTS, CDR2 YDEGEE. The germline V and J ends were trimmed by 3 bases and 0 bases, with 13 bases remaining between them.

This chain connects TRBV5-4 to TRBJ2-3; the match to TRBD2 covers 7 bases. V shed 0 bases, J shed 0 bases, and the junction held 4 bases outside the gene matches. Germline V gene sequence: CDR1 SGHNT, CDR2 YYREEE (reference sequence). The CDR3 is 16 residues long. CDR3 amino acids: CASSLDVSGSTDTQYF. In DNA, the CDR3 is TGTGCCAGCAGCTTGGATGTTAGCGGGAGCACAGATACGCAGTATTTT.

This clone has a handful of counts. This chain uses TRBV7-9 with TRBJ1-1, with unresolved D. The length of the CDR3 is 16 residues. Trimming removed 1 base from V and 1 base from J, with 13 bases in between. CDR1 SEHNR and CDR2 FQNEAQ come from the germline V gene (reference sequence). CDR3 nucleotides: TGTGCCAGCAGCTTAGTAGGTCAGACAAGGAACACTGAAGCTTTCTTT. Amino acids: CASSLVGQTRNTEAFF.

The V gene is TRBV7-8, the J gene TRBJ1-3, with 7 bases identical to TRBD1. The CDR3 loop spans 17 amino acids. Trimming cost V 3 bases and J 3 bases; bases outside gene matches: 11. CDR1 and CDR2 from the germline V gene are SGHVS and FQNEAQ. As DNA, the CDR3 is TGTGCCAGCAGCTTCCAGGGGGGCTTATCTTTTGGAAACACCATATATTTT. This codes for CASSFQGGLSFGNTIYF.

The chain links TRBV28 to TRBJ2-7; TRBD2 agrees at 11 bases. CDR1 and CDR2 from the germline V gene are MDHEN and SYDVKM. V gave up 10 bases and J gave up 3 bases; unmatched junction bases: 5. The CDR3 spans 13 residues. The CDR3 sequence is CATLGTSGYEQYF. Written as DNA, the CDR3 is TGTGCCACTCTCGGGACTAGCGGCTACGAGCAGTACTTC. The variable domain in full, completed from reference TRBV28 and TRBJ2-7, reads DVKVTQSSRYLVKRTGEKVFLECVQDMDHENMFWYRQDPGLGLRLIYFSYDVKMKEKGDIPEGYSVSREKKERFSLILESASTNQTSMYLCATLGTSGYEQYFGPGTRLTVT.

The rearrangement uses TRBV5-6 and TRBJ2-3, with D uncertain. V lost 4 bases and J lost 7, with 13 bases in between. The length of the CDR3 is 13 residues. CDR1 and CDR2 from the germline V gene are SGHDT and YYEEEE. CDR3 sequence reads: CASSLGGPNTQYF. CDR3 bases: TGTGCCAGCAGCCTGGGTGGGCCCAATACGCAGTATTTT.

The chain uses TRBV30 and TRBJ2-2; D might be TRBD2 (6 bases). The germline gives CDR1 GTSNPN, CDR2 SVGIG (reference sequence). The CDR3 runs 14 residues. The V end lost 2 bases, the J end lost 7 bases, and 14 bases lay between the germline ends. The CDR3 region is CAWSLTLGGGELFF. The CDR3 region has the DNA TGTGCCTGGAGTTTAACACTGGGGGGCGGGGAGCTGTTTTTT.

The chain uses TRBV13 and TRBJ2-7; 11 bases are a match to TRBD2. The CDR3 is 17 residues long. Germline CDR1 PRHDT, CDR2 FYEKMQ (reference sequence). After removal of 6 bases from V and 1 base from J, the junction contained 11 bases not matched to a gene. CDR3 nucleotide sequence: TGTGCCAGCAGAGACATAGCGGGGGGGGCCCCTTCCTACGAGCAGTACTTC. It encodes CASRDIAGGAPSYEQYF.

The CDR3 nucleotides are TGTGCCAGCAGCCTACTAGCGGGAGCAACTGGGGCCAACGTCCTGACTTTC. This codes for CASSLLAGATGANVLTF. The chain couples TRBV9 to TRBJ2-6; TRBD2 agrees at 11 bases. The CDR3 is made up of 17 amino acids. The junction had 5 bases not matched to a gene; V was cut back by 4 bases and J by 2 bases. Germline lookup yields CDR1 SGDLS and CDR2 YYNGEE.